This TCR beta chain stems from a study of blood T cell repertoires in COVID-19. Background on the study: Whether acute or convalescent, the COVID-19 samples came from the United States, Italy and Spain. Sources were T cells, B-cell-depleted T cells, or PBMCs; the material itself was cDNA or gDNA.

The junction had 7 bases not matched to a gene; V was cut back by 4 bases and J by 3 bases. Per germline, CDR1 SGDLS and CDR2 YYNGEE. The CDR3 consists of 16 residues. In its sample, this clone was seen once. Per the original data handling: The authors estimated nucleated cell counts from reference gene primer amplification. TCRdb keeps only in-frame clones here, not all; method: immunoSEQ multiplex PCR. V, J and clone size were drawn from that table, and D and trimming were deduced from the DNA. The table includes over 70,000 clones, over 70% detected once. The source material was peripheral blood. The TCR comes from an older man with acute or convalescent COVID-19. The chain carries TRBV9 and TRBJ1-5; 10 positions agree with TRBD1. CDR3 residues: CASSLGTGVDNQPQHF. In DNA form, the CDR3 reads TGTGCCAGCAGCTTGGGGACAGGGGTGGACAATCAGCCCCAGCATTTT.